This T cell receptor (beta chain) was captured in a study of shared clonotypes between healthy human individuals. Overall study: Donor ages ranged 18 to 49 years: two women, a few men. Study-wide results and limits: Several donors held about 5% of naive CD4 clonotypes in common.

Worth noting for this clone: Its antigen remains unknown.

Profiling relied on immunoSEQ multiplex PCR, and the TCRdb table lists in-frame clones only, not all of them. Of 800,000 to 1,200,000 clones listed, approximately 80% were seen once; the top ten hold more than 0.45%. The sequencing input was memory CD4+ T cells from PBMCs. Indicated subset: CD45RA-negative fraction. The clonotype comes from a young man in good health. Some clones in this sample may be carry-over from other donors' samples.

CDR3 sequence (DNA): TGCGCCAGCAGCCCACAGGGAAAGGGGGAGACCCAGTACTTC. Encoded protein: CASSPQGKGETQYF. The chain recombines TRBV5-1 with TRBJ2-5; TRBD1 is a possible D gene (6 bases). V gave up 4 bases and J gave up 5 bases, with 15 bases separating them. Germline lookup yields CDR1 SGHRS and CDR2 YFSETQ. This CDR3 is built from 14 residues.